Following are 13 T cell receptor beta chains from one sample sequenced in a study of T cells in localized non-small cell lung cancer. Sequenced by immunoSEQ multiplex PCR; TCRdb stores in-frame clones only, minus some. The table records around 5,000 clones, around 30% of them present only once. Sample: lung tumor tissue, taken before any cancer treatment. The receptors were gathered from a male donor at least 60 years old with stage I lung adenocarcinoma.

The chain links TRBV5-1 to TRBJ1-1, with a possible D match to TRBD1 (5 bases). Germline CDR1 is SGHRS and CDR2 is YFSETQ. The CDR3 extends over 14 amino acids. Trimming took off 2 bases at V and 1 base at J, with 9 bases between the two ends. The CDR3, as DNA: TGCGCCAGCAGCTTCGAGGGGACGAACACTGAAGCTTTCTTT. Residues: CASSFEGTNTEAFF. The whole variable domain, remainder taken from reference TRBV5-1 and TRBJ1-1, is KAGVTQTPRYLIKTRGQQVTLSCSPISGHRSVSWYQQTPGQGLQFLFEYFSETQRNKGNFPGRFSGRQFSNSRSEMNVSTLELGDSALYLCASSFEGTNTEAFFGQGTRLTVV.

This clone was counted only a few times. The chain couples TRBV1 to TRBJ2-3; the DNA was not compared with TRBD2, the D call given in the table. TRBV1 is recorded as a pseudogene. CDR3 length equals 19 residues. This chain's CDR3 is CTSSQDRTSGGRTTDTQYF. The CDR3 DNA reads TGCACCAGCAGCCAAGATAGGACTAGCGGGGGCCGGACCACAGATACGCAGTATTTT.

This clone is judged medium-sized. This chain uses TRBV11-3 with TRBJ2-3; D possibly matches TRBD1 or TRBD2 (6 bases each). From germline, CDR1 is SGHNT and CDR2 YENEEA. This CDR3 has 18 residues. V dropped 5 bases and J dropped 3 bases, with 24 bases sitting between them. This chain's CDR3 is CASSQPSRGAANTDTQYF. CDR3 DNA: TGTGCCAGCAGCCAACCTTCGAGGGGGGCGGCTAATACAGATACGCAGTATTTT.

The chain combines TRBV4-1 with TRBJ1-3; no firm D call. Between the trimmed V and J ends, which lost 8 bases and 4 bases, there was a span of 18 bases. The CDR3 spans 15 residues. The germline V gene encodes CDR1 MGHRA and CDR2 YSYEKL. The CDR3 region has the DNA TGCGCCAGCCGACTACTGGTCCACGGGGGAAACACCATATATTTT. Translating it yields CASRLLVHGGNTIYF.

V usage is TRBV11-3 and J usage is TRBJ2-2; D is unclear. Trimming took 3 bases from V and 0 from J, leaving 5 bases between them. Per the germline V gene, CDR1 is SGHNT and CDR2 is YENEEA. The length of the CDR3 is 14 residues. CDR3 amino acids: CASSFGPNTGELFF. CDR3 DNA: TGTGCCAGCAGCTTCGGCCCGAACACCGGGGAGCTGTTTTTT.

CDR3 nucleotide sequence: TGTGCTAGTGGTTTGGTACAGGGACAGGACCCTGAGGGGTTGTTCCGATGCGAGCAGTACTTC. Protein product: CASGLVQGQDPEGLFRCEQYF. This chain uses TRBV12-5 with TRBJ2-7, with 8 positions matching TRBD1. CDR1 is LGHNT, CDR2 FRNRAP, per germline. Trimming at V came to 0 bases and at J to 6 bases, leaving 25 bases not matched to a gene. The CDR3 spans 21 residues.

The rearrangement joins TRBV16 to TRBJ1-1; D gene ambiguous. V lost 4 bases to trimming and J lost 0 bases, with 9 bases between them. Germline V gives CDR1 KGHSY, CDR2 FQNENV. The CDR3 contains 14 residues. CDR3 protein: CASSPGWVNTEAFF. The CDR3 DNA reads TGTGCCAGCAGCCCGGGTTGGGTGAACACTGAAGCTTTCTTT.

This clone was recorded many times. The chain carries TRBV11-3 and TRBJ2-6; 7 bases map to TRBD1. V lost 2 bases and J lost 2; bases outside the gene matches: 6. Looked up from germline, CDR1 is SGHNT and CDR2 is YENEEA. CDR3 length: 17 amino acids. The CDR3 spells CASSLNLGGAGANVLTF. The CDR3 region has the DNA TGTGCCAGCAGCTTAAATCTAGGGGGCGCTGGGGCCAACGTCCTGACTTTC.

The V gene is TRBV11-3, the J gene TRBJ2-1; 7 bases fit TRBD1. V lost 5 bases and J lost 3; bases outside the gene matches: 4. This CDR3 spans 14 amino acids. Per the germline V gene, CDR1 is SGHNT and CDR2 is YENEEA. As DNA, the CDR3 is TGTGCCAGCAGCCCGAGGACAGGCTACAATGAGCAGTTCTTC. Translating it yields CASSPRTGYNEQFF.

The chain carries TRBV5-1 and TRBJ1-5; possible D gene TRBD1, 6 bases. The germline V and J ends were trimmed by 1 base and 3 bases, with 14 bases remaining between them. The CDR3 covers 16 residues. Germline V gene lookup returns CDR1 SGHRS and CDR2 YFSETQ. CDR3 in amino acids: CASSLTGQIDNQPQHF. For the CDR3, the DNA is TGCGCCAGCAGCTTGACTGGACAGATAGACAATCAGCCCCAGCATTTT.

This sequence joins TRBV1 and TRBJ1-1. TRBV1 represents a pseudogene. The CDR3 covers 14 residues. The CDR3, as DNA: TGCACCAGCAGCCAAAGGGGGGGGAGATATGAAGCTTTCTTT. Translating gives CTSSQRGGRYEAFF.

This chain joins TRBV30 and TRBJ2-7; D uncertain. Germline V CDR1 and CDR2: GTSNPN, SVGIG (reference sequence). The V gene lost 8 bases and the J gene lost 1 base, with 18 bases spanning the gap. There are 14 residues in the CDR3. The CDR3 sequence: CALDGHGGSYEQYF. The CDR3, as DNA: TGTGCCCTAGACGGGCATGGCGGATCCTACGAGCAGTACTTC.

The rearrangement uses TRBV19 and TRBJ1-1, with a weak D call TRBD1 (5 bases). Germline assignment: CDR1 LNHDA and CDR2 SQIVND (reference sequence). The CDR3 loop spans 15 amino acids. Trimming took off 0 bases at V and 8 bases at J, with 16 bases between the two ends. In nucleotides, the CDR3 is TGTGCCAGTAGTATAGATAAACTGACAGAATCCGAAGCTTTCTTT. Translated: CASSIDKLTESEAFF.